This T cell receptor beta chain was retrieved from a study of blood T cell repertoires in COVID-19. Here immunoSEQ multiplex PCR was the method, and the copy in TCRdb shows in-frame clones only, minus some. The data show some 180,000 clones, with 86% seen just once and approximately 25% held by the top ten. Recruits, aged about 18 to 90 years, lived in around 24 US areas. Each participant's cohort was designated according to participant-reported clinical history. Trimming removed 1 base from V and 1 base from J, with 15 bases in between. The CDR3 spans 17 residues. Germline CDR1 and CDR2: LGHDT and YNNKEL (reference sequence).

This TCR derives from a woman aged 35 to 49 in a cohort exposed to, infected with or recovered from COVID-19 (not recorded which). The chain joins TRBV3-1 (or the pseudogene TRBV3-2) to TRBJ2-3, with D possibly being TRBD1 (5 bases). Sequencing was carried out using PBMCs or T cells enriched from blood (not recorded which). As DNA, the CDR3 is TGTGCCAGCAGCCAAGCGAATGTGGTAGGGGGCACAGATACGCAGTATTTT. It translates to CASSQANVVGGTDTQYF.